This section outlines one T cell receptor beta chain sequence together with its context. Its antigen is currently unknown. The data stem from a study of regulatory T cells. Study findings and constraints: Regulatory T cells showed the strongest V-J pair restriction and V/J gene skewing among patient repertoires. Hydrophobic residues at CDR3 positions 6 and 7 were enriched in conventional CD4+ T cells of CD3G-deficient patients.

Regulatory (CD25-high CD127-low) and conventional (CD25-low CD127-high) CD4+ T cells were sorted separately. Primers: 52 TRBV forward and 13 TRBJ reverse. Some clones are missing from TCRdb's copy, which holds only in-frame ones; the method was immunoSEQ multiplex PCR. This table holds about 28,000 clones, 85% to 95% found once. Trimming took 4 bases from V and 9 from J; bases not matched to a gene: 7. The CDR3 runs to 15 residues. Germline CDR1 is SGHRS and CDR2 is YFSETQ. The receptor's source is a person under 30 with CD3G deficiency. Sequencing was performed on conventional CD4+ T cells sorted from blood. The genes are TRBV5-1 and TRBJ2-1; 13 nucleotides line up with TRBD2. CDR3 sequence: CASSPRTSGSGEQFF. The DNA of the CDR3 is TGCGCCAGCAGCCCCAGGACTAGCGGGAGTGGTGAGCAGTTCTTC.